The entry that follows covers one TCR beta chain sequence. Its antigen is not known. The data were obtained in a study of post-analysis software for immune sequencing data. Built from TCR beta cDNA, the libraries had unique molecular identifiers in them. TCRdb used MiXCR to reprocess the PCR reads, holding one entry per CDR3 protein. There are about half a million distinct CDR3 sequences in the sample; 34% occur only once, and approximately 6% lies in the top ten. Study observations and caveats: Four or five TRBV segments were more frequent in patients than controls; TRBV5-6, TRBV5-1 and TRBV20-1 belonged to this group. Multiple sclerosis was associated with a significant reduction in normalized Chao1 diversity relative to controls.

The CDR3 has 15 residues. Germline CDR1 LNHDA, CDR2 SQIVND (reference sequence). V shed 3 bases, J shed 8 bases, and the junction held 8 bases outside the gene matches. The receptor's source is a girl aged 2 to 17 with multiple sclerosis. This rearrangement joins TRBV19 to TRBJ2-1; 9 positions agree with TRBD2. Sequencing was done on a sample of blood. CDR3 loop: CASSIWSGGTDEQFF. For the CDR3, the DNA is TGTGCCAGTAGTATCTGGAGCGGGGGGACAGATGAGCAGTTCTTC.